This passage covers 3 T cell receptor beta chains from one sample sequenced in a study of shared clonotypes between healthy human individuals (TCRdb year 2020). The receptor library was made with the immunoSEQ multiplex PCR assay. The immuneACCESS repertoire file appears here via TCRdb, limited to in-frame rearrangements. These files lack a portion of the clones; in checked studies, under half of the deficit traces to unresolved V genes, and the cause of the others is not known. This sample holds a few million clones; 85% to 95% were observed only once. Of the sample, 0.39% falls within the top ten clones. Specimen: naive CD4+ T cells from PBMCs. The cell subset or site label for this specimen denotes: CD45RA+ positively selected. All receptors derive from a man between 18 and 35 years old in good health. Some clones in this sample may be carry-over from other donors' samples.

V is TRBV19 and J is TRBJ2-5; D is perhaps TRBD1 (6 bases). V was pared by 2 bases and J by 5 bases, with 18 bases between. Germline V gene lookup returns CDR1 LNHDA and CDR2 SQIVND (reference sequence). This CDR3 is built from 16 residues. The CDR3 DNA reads TGTGCCAGTAGTATAAAAGCAGGGGTGATGGTGGAGACCCAGTACTTC. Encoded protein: CASSIKAGVMVETQYF.

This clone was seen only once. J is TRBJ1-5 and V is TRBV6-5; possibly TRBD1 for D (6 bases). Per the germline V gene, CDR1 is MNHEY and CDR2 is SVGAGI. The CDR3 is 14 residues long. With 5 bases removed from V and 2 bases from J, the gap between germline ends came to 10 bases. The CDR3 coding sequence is TGTGCCAGCAGTCAGGCAGGGGGCAATCAGCCCCAGCATTTT. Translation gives CASSQAGGNQPQHF.

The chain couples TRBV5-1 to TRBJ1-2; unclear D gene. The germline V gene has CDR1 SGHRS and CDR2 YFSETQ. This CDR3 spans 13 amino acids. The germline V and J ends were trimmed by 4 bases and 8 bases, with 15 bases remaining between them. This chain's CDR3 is CASSPDGVVGYTF. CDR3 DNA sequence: TGCGCCAGCAGCCCCGACGGGGTAGTAGGCTACACCTTC.